This T cell receptor beta chain appears in the sequencing data of a study of blood T cell repertoires in COVID-19. Looking at the study overall: There were acute and convalescent COVID-19 samples, and they came from the United States, Italy and Spain. In each case, the material was cDNA or gDNA derived from T cells, B-cell-depleted T cells, or PBMCs.

Methods used by the authors: Nucleated cell counts were estimated from reference gene primer amplification. Using immunoSEQ multiplex PCR, the repertoire was profiled, and TCRdb retains in-frame clones only, with some absent. V, J and clone size derive from that table, while D and trimming were established from the DNA sequence. This sample yields 35,000 or so clones, of which 85% to 95% are seen a single time; around 35% belongs to the top ten. The CDR3 contains 16 residues. From germline, CDR1 is MNHNY and CDR2 SVGAGI (reference sequence). Trimming removed 4 bases from V and 0 bases from J, with 13 bases in between.

Sample: peripheral blood. The clonotype was recovered from a man between 60 and 75 years old with active or convalescent COVID-19. This rearrangement joins TRBV6-6 to TRBJ2-4; tentative D call: TRBD1 (5 bases). The CDR3 spells CASSSPRQLAKNIQYF. CDR3 sequence (DNA): TGTGCCAGCAGTTCTCCCCGACAGCTAGCCAAAAACATTCAGTACTTC.